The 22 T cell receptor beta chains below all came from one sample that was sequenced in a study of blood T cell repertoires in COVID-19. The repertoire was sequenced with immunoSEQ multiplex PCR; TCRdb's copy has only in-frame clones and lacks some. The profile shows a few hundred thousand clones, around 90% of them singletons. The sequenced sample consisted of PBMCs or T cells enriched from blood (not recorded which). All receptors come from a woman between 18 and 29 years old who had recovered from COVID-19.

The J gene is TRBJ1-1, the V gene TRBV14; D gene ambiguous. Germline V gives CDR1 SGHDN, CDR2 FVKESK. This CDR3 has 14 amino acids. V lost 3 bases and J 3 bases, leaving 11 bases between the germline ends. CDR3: CASSHRGSYTEAFF. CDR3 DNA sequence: TGTGCCAGCAGCCACCGGGGATCCTACACTGAAGCTTTCTTT.

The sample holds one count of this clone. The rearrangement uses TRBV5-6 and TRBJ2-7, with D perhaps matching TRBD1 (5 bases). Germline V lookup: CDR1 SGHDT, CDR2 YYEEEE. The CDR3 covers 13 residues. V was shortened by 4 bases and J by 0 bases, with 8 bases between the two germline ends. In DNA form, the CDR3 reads TGTGCCAGCAGCAGGGGTGCCTCCTACGAGCAGTACTTC. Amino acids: CASSRGASYEQYF.

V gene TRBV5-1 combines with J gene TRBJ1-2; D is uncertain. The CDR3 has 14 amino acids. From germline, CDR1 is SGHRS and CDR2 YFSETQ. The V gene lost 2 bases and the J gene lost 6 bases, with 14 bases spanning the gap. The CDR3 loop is CASSFPGVSDGYTF. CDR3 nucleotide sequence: TGCGCCAGCAGCTTTCCAGGCGTTTCGGATGGCTACACCTTC.

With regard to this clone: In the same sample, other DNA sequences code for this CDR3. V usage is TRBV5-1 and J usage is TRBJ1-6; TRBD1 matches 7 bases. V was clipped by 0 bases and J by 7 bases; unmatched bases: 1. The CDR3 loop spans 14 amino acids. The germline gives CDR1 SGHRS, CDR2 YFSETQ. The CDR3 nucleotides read TGCGCCAGCAGCTTGGGACAGGGAAATTCACCCCTCCACTTT. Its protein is CASSLGQGNSPLHF.

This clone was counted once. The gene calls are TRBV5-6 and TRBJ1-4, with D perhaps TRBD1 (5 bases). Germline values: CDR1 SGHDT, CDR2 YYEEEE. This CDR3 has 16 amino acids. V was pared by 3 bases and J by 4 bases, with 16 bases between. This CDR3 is CASSSGRGYSNEKLFF. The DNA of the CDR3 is TGTGCCAGCAGCTCTGGGAGGGGATACAGTAATGAAAAACTGTTTTTT.

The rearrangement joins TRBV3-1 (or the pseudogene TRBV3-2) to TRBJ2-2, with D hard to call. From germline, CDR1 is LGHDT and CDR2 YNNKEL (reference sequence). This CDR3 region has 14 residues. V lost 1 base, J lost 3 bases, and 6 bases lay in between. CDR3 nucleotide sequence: TGTGCCAGCAGCCAAGCCAGGTACACCGGGGAGCTGTTTTTT. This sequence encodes CASSQARYTGELFF.

The CDR3 DNA reads as TGTGCCAGTAGTATTTTCGGGACAGGGGCCTCTGGAAACACCATATATTTT. Residues: CASSIFGTGASGNTIYF. The chain has TRBV19 and TRBJ1-3; TRBD1 agrees at 10 bases. The CDR3 spans 17 residues. V was clipped by 3 bases and J by 0 bases; unmatched bases: 5. Germline CDR1 is LNHDA and CDR2 is SQIVND (reference sequence).

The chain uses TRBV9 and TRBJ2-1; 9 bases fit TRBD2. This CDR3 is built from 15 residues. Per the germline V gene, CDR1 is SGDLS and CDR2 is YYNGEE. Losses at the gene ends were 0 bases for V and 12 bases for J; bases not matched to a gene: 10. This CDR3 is CASSVGTSERWMQFF. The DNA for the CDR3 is TGTGCCAGCAGCGTAGGGACTAGCGAGCGGTGGATGCAGTTCTTC.

The CDR3 nucleotides are TGCGCCAGCAGTGACTCGACAGGGGTGGCAGAGACCCAGTACTTC. It yields the protein CASSDSTGVAETQYF. The rearrangement joins TRBV10-2 to TRBJ2-5, with 8 nucleotides matching TRBD1. Per the germline V gene, CDR1 is WSHSY and CDR2 is SAAADI. V gave up 3 bases and J gave up 4 bases; unmatched junction bases: 7. This CDR3 spans 15 amino acids.

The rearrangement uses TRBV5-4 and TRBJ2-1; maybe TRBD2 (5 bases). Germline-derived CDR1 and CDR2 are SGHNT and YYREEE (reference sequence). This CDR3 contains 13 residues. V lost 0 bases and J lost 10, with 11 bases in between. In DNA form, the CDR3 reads TGTGCCAGCAGCTTGGGGGGTCCGGGGGAGCAGTTCTTC. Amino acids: CASSLGGPGEQFF.

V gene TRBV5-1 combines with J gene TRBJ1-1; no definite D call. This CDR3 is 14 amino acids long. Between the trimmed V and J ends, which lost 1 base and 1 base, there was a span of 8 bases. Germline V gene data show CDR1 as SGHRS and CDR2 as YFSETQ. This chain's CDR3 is CASSLIAPNTEAFF. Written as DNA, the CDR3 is TGCGCCAGCAGCTTGATTGCGCCGAACACTGAAGCTTTCTTT.

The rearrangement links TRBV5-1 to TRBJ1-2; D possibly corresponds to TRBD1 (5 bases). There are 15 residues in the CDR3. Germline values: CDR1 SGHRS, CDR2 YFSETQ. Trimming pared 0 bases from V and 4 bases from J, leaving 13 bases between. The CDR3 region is CASSLEGRQSYGYTF. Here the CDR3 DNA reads TGCGCCAGCAGCTTGGAGGGGCGGCAGTCCTATGGCTACACCTTC.

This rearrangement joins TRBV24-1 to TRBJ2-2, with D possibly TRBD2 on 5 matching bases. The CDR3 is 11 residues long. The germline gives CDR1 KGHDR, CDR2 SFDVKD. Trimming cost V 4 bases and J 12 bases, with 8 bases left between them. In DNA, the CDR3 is TGTGCCACCAGTGACGGACTCCAGCTGTTTTTT. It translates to CATSDGLQLFF.

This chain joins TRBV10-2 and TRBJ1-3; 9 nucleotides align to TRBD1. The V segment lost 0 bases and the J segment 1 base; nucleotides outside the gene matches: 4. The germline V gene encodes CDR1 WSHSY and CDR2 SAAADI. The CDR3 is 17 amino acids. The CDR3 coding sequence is TGCGCCAGCAGTGAGTCCCGGGACAGGGTATCTGGAAACACCATATATTTT. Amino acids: CASSESRDRVSGNTIYF.

As DNA, the CDR3 is TGCGCCAGCAGCCAAGTGAAGGAGTCTGGTGAGCAGTTCTTC. Translating it yields CASSQVKESGEQFF. The rearrangement uses TRBV4-3 and TRBJ2-1; no reliable D call. The germline V and J ends were trimmed by 1 base and 9 bases, with 13 bases remaining between them. CDR1 and CDR2 (germline): LGHNA, YSLEER. The CDR3 is 14 amino acids.

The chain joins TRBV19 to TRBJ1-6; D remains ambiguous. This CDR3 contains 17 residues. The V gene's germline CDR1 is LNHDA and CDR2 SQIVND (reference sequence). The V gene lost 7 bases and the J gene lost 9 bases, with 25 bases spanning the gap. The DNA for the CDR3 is TGTGCCAGTAAAGCCAGCAAGGGTGGAGGTTTTGGTTCACCCCTCCACTTT. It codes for CASKASKGGGFGSPLHF.

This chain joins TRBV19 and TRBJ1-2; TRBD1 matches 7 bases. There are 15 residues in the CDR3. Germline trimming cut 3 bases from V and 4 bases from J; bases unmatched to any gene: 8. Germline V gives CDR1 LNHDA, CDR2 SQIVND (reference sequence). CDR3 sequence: CASSIFGTALYGYTF. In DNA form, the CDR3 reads TGTGCCAGTAGTATCTTCGGGACAGCACTCTATGGCTACACCTTC. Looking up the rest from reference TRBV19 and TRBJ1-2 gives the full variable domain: DGGITQSPKYLFRKEGQNVTLSCEQNLNHDAMYWYRQDPGQGLRLIYYSQIVNDFQKGDIAEGYSVSREKKESFPLTVTSAQKNPTAFYLCASSIFGTALYGYTFGSGTRLTVV.

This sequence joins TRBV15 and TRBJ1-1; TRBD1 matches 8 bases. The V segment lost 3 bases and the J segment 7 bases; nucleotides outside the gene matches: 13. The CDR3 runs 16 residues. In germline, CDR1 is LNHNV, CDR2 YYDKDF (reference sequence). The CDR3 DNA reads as TGTGCCACCAGCAGGGAGGGTCAGGGGGCTCGGGGTGAAGCTTTCTTT. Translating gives CATSREGQGARGEAFF. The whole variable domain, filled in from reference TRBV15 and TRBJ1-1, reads DAMVIQNPRYQVTQFGKPVTLSCSQTLNHNVMYWYQQKSSQAPKLLFHYYDKDFNNEADTPDNFQSRRPNTSFCFLDIRSPGLGDTAMYLCATSREGQGARGEAFFGQGTRLTVV.

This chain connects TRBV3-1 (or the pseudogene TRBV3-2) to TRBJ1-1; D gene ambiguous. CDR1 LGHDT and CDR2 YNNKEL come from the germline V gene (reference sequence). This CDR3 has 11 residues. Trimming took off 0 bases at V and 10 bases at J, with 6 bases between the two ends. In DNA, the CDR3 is TGTGCCAGCAGCCAAGAAGGAGGAGCTTTCTTT. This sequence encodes CASSQEGGAFF.

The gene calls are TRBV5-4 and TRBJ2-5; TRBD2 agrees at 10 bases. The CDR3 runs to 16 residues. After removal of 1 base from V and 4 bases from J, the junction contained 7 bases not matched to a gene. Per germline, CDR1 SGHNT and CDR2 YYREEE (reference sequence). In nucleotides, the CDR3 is TGTGCCAGCAGCTTGTTAAGCGGGGGGGCCTCAGAGACCCAGTACTTC. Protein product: CASSLLSGGASETQYF.

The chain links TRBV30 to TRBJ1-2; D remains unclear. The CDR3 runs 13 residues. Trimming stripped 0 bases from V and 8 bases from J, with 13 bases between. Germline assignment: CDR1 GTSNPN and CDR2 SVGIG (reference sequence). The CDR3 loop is CAWSVWQAGGYTF. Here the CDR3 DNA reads TGTGCCTGGAGTGTGTGGCAGGCGGGGGGCTACACCTTC.

CDR3 amino acids: CASRGQGGTEAFF. Here the CDR3 DNA reads TGTGCCAGCAGAGGACAGGGCGGCACTGAAGCTTTCTTT. The chain recombines TRBV12-3 or TRBV12-4 with TRBJ1-1; TRBD1 agrees at 8 bases. The CDR3 extends over 13 amino acids. V gave up 6 bases and J gave up 4 bases; unmatched junction bases: 4.